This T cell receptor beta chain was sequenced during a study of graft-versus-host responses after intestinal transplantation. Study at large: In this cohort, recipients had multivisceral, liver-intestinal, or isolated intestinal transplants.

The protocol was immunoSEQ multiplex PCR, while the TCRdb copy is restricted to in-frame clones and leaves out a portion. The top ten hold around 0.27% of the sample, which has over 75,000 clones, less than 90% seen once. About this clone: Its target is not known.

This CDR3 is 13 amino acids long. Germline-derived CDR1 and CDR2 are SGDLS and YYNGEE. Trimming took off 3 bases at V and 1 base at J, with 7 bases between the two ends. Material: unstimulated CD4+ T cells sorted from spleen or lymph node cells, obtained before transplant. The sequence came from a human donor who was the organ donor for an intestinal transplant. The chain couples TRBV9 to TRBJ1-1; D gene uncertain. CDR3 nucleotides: TGTGCCAGCAGCGCCGACTCGAACACTGAAGCTTTCTTT. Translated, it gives CASSADSNTEAFF. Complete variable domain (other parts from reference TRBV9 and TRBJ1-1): DSGVTQTPKHLITATGQRVTLRCSPRSGDLSVYWYQQSLDQGLQFLIQYYNGEERAKGNILERFSAQQFPDLHSELNLSSLELGDSALYFCASSADSNTEAFFGQGTRLTVV.